This T cell receptor beta chain was documented in a study of cytomegalovirus exposure and HLA in healthy donors. Study-wide points: Overall, about 160 TCR beta chains were annotated as cytomegalovirus-associated. It was reportedly the case that the classifier diagnosed cytomegalovirus status with high specificity and sensitivity.

This clone was recorded a few times. What it binds is unknown. TCRdb's copy holds only in-frame clones and misses some; the assay was immunoSEQ multiplex PCR. The sample records over 200,000 clones, approximately 86% being singletons. The CDR3 loop spans 15 amino acids. V lost 3 bases to trimming and J lost 4 bases; unmatched junction nucleotides: 6. Germline CDR1 is MGHRA and CDR2 is YSYEKL. The TCR was taken from a woman under 30 in good health and CMV-seronegative. This chain uses TRBV4-1 with TRBJ2-5; 9 positions match TRBD2. Specimen: PBMCs. DNA of the CDR3: TGCGCCAGCAGCCAGACTAGCGGCCCGGGAGAGACCCAGTACTTC. As protein: CASSQTSGPGETQYF.